One and the same sample provided the 22 T cell receptor beta chains below, sequenced in a study of blood T cell repertoires in COVID-19. Assay used: immunoSEQ multiplex PCR; TCRdb lists only in-frame clones, some missing. The sample has fewer than 250,000 clones, about 88% seen once; the top ten hold over 1.5%. The specimen sequenced was peripheral blood. The receptors here all came from a man aged 70-80 years with acute or convalescent COVID-19.

Details on this clone: The same CDR3 arises from other DNA sequences in this sample as well. This chain connects TRBV7-2 to TRBJ2-7; 9 bases agree with TRBD2. The germline V gene encodes CDR1 SGHTA and CDR2 FQGNSA. The CDR3 length is 14 residues. J gave up 2 bases and V 3 bases, and 2 bases lay outside the gene matches. The CDR3 sequence is CASSLTSGPYEQYF. Written as DNA, the CDR3 is TGTGCCAGCAGCTTGACTAGCGGCCCCTACGAGCAGTACTTC.

This sequence joins TRBV6-5 and TRBJ2-7, with unresolved D. Germline CDR1 and CDR2: MNHEY and SVGAGI. This CDR3 comprises 14 residues. Deletions cut 6 bases from V and 0 bases from J, with 12 bases between. For the CDR3, the DNA is TGTGCCAGCAGCCTCGCGGCATCCTCCTACGAGCAGTACTTC. Encoded protein: CASSLAASSYEQYF.

Concerning this clone: Relative to the germline gene, one junction end is altered; a read error may explain this. The V call is TRBV19, the J call TRBJ1-6; 9 nucleotides agree with TRBD1. The CDR3 consists of 13 residues. In germline, CDR1 is LNHDA, CDR2 SQIVND (reference sequence). The CDR3 reads CASTTRQGGPRHF. The CDR3, as DNA: TGTGCCAGTACTACCAGACAGGGGGGACCCCGCCACTTT.

J is TRBJ2-7 and V is TRBV20-1, with D possibly matching TRBD2 (5 bases). CDR1 is DFQATT and CDR2 is SNEGSKA in the germline V gene (reference sequence). The CDR3 spans 11 residues. Trimming removed 6 bases at V and 2 bases at J, with 8 bases between. The CDR3 sequence: CSAWRTYEQYF. CDR3 in DNA: TGCAGTGCCTGGAGGACCTACGAGCAGTACTTC.

The chain combines TRBV18 with TRBJ2-7; no clear D. Germline CDR1 and CDR2: KGHSH and LQKENI. V gave up 2 bases and J gave up 3 bases, with 8 bases separating them. The CDR3 length is 13 residues. CDR3 sequence: CASSPTGYYEQYF. The CDR3 DNA reads as TGTGCCAGCTCACCAACCGGGTACTACGAGCAGTACTTC.

This clone appeared many times. The rearrangement joins TRBV28 to TRBJ1-6; perhaps TRBD1 as D (6 bases). Germline V gives CDR1 MDHEN, CDR2 SYDVKM. The CDR3 spans 14 residues. V shed 5 bases and J shed 6 bases, with 11 bases lying between them. The DNA of the CDR3 is TGTGCCAGCAGTCCAGGGGTTGCTAATTCACCCCTCCACTTT. The encoded protein is CASSPGVANSPLHF.

The V and J genes are TRBV19 and TRBJ1-1, with 8 bases aligning to TRBD1. The V segment lost 4 bases and the J segment 5 bases; nucleotides outside the gene matches: 3. Germline loops: CDR1 LNHDA, CDR2 SQIVND (reference sequence). CDR3 length: 13 amino acids. The CDR3 region has the DNA TGTGCCAGTAGTAGACAGGGGAGTACTGAAGCTTTCTTT. This sequence encodes CASSRQGSTEAFF.

V is TRBV7-2 and J is TRBJ2-3, with 15 bases aligning to TRBD2. CDR3 length: 18 residues. CDR1 and CDR2 from the germline V gene are SGHTA and FQGNSA. V dropped 1 base and J dropped 4; count of bases not matched to a gene: 6. CDR3 nucleotides: TGTGCCAGCAGCTTAGGAGGGACTAGCGGGAGGTTCGCAGATACGCAGTATTTT. Translated: CASSLGGTSGRFADTQYF.

The gene calls are TRBV28 and TRBJ1-5, with D tentatively TRBD1 (5 bases). The CDR3 loop spans 14 amino acids. Germline CDR1 MDHEN, CDR2 SYDVKM. Between the trimmed V and J ends, which lost 8 bases and 1 base, there was a span of 12 bases. The CDR3 protein is CASPLGGSNQPQHF. The CDR3 nucleotides are TGTGCCAGCCCACTCGGGGGGAGCAATCAGCCCCAGCATTTT.

The chain uses TRBV11-1 and TRBJ2-1; weak D call: TRBD1 (5 bases). CDR1 and CDR2 (germline): SGHAT, FQDESV (reference sequence). Trimming cost V 4 bases and J 7 bases, with 17 bases left between them. This CDR3 has 15 residues. The CDR3 nucleotides read TGTGCCAGCAGCTCCTTAGGGGCCACTCAGAATGAGCAGTTCTTC. Translating gives CASSSLGATQNEQFF.

This rearrangement joins TRBV2 to TRBJ2-4; TRBD1 is a possible D gene (6 bases). The CDR3 has 17 residues. Germline CDR1 SNHLY, CDR2 FYNNEI. V was clipped by 4 bases and J by 1 base, with 17 bases between them. The CDR3 coding sequence is TGTGCCAGCAGTGGGACAAGGGGGAGAAGGGCCAAAAACATTCAGTACTTC. Its translation is CASSGTRGRRAKNIQYF.

The chain recombines TRBV27 with TRBJ2-3, with 7 positions matching TRBD2. CDR1 is MNHEY and CDR2 is SMNVEV in the germline V gene (reference sequence). The CDR3 is made up of 15 amino acids. V lost 3 bases to trimming and J lost 1 base; unmatched junction nucleotides: 4. The CDR3 protein is CASSFPGGGTDTQYF. CDR3 nucleotides: TGTGCCAGCAGTTTCCCGGGGGGAGGCACAGATACGCAGTATTTT.

The genes are TRBV4-2 and TRBJ2-7, with a tentative D call TRBD2 (6 bases). Per germline, CDR1 LGHNA and CDR2 YNFKEQ. Deletions cut 4 bases from V and 5 bases from J, with 21 bases between. This CDR3 is built from 16 residues. In nucleotides, the CDR3 is TGTGCCAGCAGCCCCAATTATAGGACTAATTTCCACGAGCAGTACTTC. It is translated as CASSPNYRTNFHEQYF.

The J gene is TRBJ2-6, the V gene TRBV27; D is unresolved. CDR3 length: 14 amino acids. V shed 7 bases and J shed 1 base, with 8 bases lying between them. CDR1 and CDR2 from the germline V gene are MNHEY and SMNVEV (reference sequence). For the CDR3, the DNA is TGTGCCAGCACCGCTAGTTCTGGGGCCAACGTCCTGACTTTC. As protein: CASTASSGANVLTF.

V is TRBV19 and J is TRBJ1-4; possible D gene TRBD1, 5 bases. Trimming stripped 6 bases from V and 0 bases from J, with 20 bases between. This CDR3 is built from 18 residues. Germline V gene data show CDR1 as LNHDA and CDR2 as SQIVND (reference sequence). CDR3 sequence: CASRPTGDPSATNEKLFF. The CDR3 region has the DNA TGTGCCAGTAGACCAACGGGGGATCCCTCTGCAACTAATGAAAAACTGTTTTTT.

The gene calls are TRBV7-9 and TRBJ2-5, with TRBD2 matching 9 bases. The CDR3 runs 18 residues. Germline-derived CDR1 and CDR2 are SEHNR and FQNEAQ (reference sequence). Losses at the gene ends were 0 bases for V and 4 bases for J; bases not matched to a gene: 12. CDR3 sequence: CASSLALVSGSGPETQYF. CDR3 nucleotides: TGTGCCAGCAGCTTAGCTTTGGTTAGCGGGAGCGGTCCAGAGACCCAGTACTTC.

The V call is TRBV5-4, the J call TRBJ2-1, with 9 nucleotides matching TRBD1. Per the germline V gene, CDR1 is SGHNT and CDR2 is YYREEE (reference sequence). V lost 1 base to trimming and J lost 3 bases; unmatched junction nucleotides: 2. The CDR3 sequence is 15 residues long. CDR3 residues: CASSLRTGVYNEQFF. The DNA of the CDR3 is TGTGCCAGCAGCTTGAGGACAGGGGTCTACAATGAGCAGTTCTTC. Full variable domain (rest looked up from reference TRBV5-4 and TRBJ2-1): ETGVTQSPTHLIKTRGQQVTLRCSSQSGHNTVSWYQQALGQGPQFIFQYYREEENGRGNFPPRFSGLQFPNYSSELNVNALELDDSALYLCASSLRTGVYNEQFFGPGTRLTVL.

The CDR3 here is CASSLGRLSGEQFF. DNA of the CDR3: TGTGCCAGCAGCTTAGGGCGCTTGAGCGGTGAGCAGTTCTTC. This chain connects TRBV7-2 to TRBJ2-1, with TRBD2 as a possible D gene (5 bases). Germline V gives CDR1 SGHTA, CDR2 FQGNSA. V dropped 1 base and J dropped 9 bases, with 13 bases sitting between them. The length of the CDR3 is 14 residues.

The chain carries TRBV5-1 and TRBJ2-7, with 10 nucleotides matching TRBD1. Germline V gene sequence: CDR1 SGHRS, CDR2 YFSETQ. This CDR3 region has 14 residues. The trim removed 0 bases at V and 9 bases at J, leaving 6 bases unmatched. CDR3 in DNA: TGCGCCAGCAGCTTGGAAGGGACAGGGGTCGCGCAGTACTTC. Protein sequence: CASSLEGTGVAQYF.

The chain is built from TRBV12-5 and TRBJ1-1, with 9 bases matching TRBD1. V lost 2 bases to trimming and J lost 13 bases; unmatched junction nucleotides: 5. CDR1 and CDR2 (germline): LGHNT, FRNRAP. The length of the CDR3 is 12 residues. CDR3 loop: CASGLLRDRVFF. The CDR3 DNA follows: TGTGCTAGTGGTTTGTTACGGGACAGGGTTTTCTTT.

CDR3 sequence (DNA): TGCAGCGTTTCAGACAGCGATAATTCACCCCTCCACTTT. As protein: CSVSDSDNSPLHF. The gene calls are TRBV29-1 and TRBJ1-6; D is perhaps TRBD1 (5 bases). Deletions cut 5 bases from V and 5 bases from J, with 10 bases between. This CDR3 has 13 amino acids. The germline CDR1 and CDR2 sequences are SQVTM and ANQGSEA.

CDR3 coding DNA: TGTGCCAGCAGCTTATCCTGGCTAACAGGGGGACAAGAGACCCAGTACTTC. Protein sequence: CASSLSWLTGGQETQYF. The rearrangement uses TRBV7-8 and TRBJ2-5; 8 bases align to TRBD1. CDR1 is SGHVS, CDR2 FQNEAQ, per germline. V was pared by 2 bases and J by 2 bases, with 10 bases of the junction left unmatched. This CDR3 is built from 17 residues.